This TCR beta chain appears in the sequencing data of a study of OX40 agonist ivuxolimab in advanced cancers. With regard to the full study: Ivuxolimab was a fully human IgG2 agonistic monoclonal antibody targeting the costimulatory receptor OX40 (CD134). Intravenous ivuxolimab was administered to patients every 2 weeks at six dose levels: 0.01, 0.1, 0.3, 1.5, 3 and 10 mg/kg. Of the roughly 51 patients in dose escalation, some 19 had hepatocellular carcinoma, about 15 had melanoma, 9 had renal cell carcinoma and 9 had head and neck cancer. A male proportion of roughly 80% and a mean age of approximately 61 years, ranging from about 23 to 79, were recorded for the dose-escalation cohort. Prior anti-PD-1, anti-PD-L1 or anti-CTLA-4 therapy was permitted, and 30% to 45% of dose-escalation patients had received checkpoint inhibitors. Partial responses were achieved by three dose-escalation patients, of whom one had hepatocellular carcinoma and two had cutaneous melanoma. Peripheral TCRbeta sequencing aimed to test whether ivuxolimab altered TCR sequence diversity and caused clonal T-cell expansion. The paper describes the monotherapy dose-escalation part (N of about 57 patients) of the phase I trial of ivuxolimab. Overall results and qualifications from the work: In the 0.1-3.0 mg/kg groups, partial responders were among the patients with the lowest normalized peripheral clonal expansion, particularly in CD8+ T cells. Low levels of normalized T-cell clonal expansion were also seen in some patients who did not respond. After ivuxolimab, expanded clones were on average more numerous among CD8+ T cells than among CD4+ T cells. At doses from 0.1 to 3.0 mg/kg, clonal expansion was seen in both CD4+ and CD8+ blood T cells between baseline and week 6. Antigen specificity was not determined for the clonally expanded peripheral T cells.

This clone was recorded only once. Its binding antigen is unknown. Base qualities were left out, and no much larger clone turns up one base away. Genomic DNA was isolated from the sorted cells so that the TCRbeta CDR3 region could be sequenced. TCRbeta CDR3 regions were sequenced using the immunoSEQ Assay. Imported from immuneACCESS, the table was reduced by TCRdb to in-frame sequences with V and J called. These copies leave out some clones; in studies compared against another copy, an unresolved V gene accounts for under half, and the cause of the remainder is not known. This sample holds approximately 86,000 clones; approximately 86% were observed only once. The top ten constitute 6% to 8% of the sample. Patients with a history of autoimmune disease or receiving systemic immunosuppression were excluded from the trial. In every dose cohort, peripheral blood was drawn for TCR sequencing at baseline, cycle 4 day 1, and cycle 7 day 1. Samples were obtained from an open-label, multicenter, first-in-human phase I dose-escalation trial of ivuxolimab. Adults with locally advanced or metastatic melanoma, renal cell carcinoma, hepatocellular carcinoma or head and neck squamous cell carcinoma were enrolled in the trial. Before TCR sequencing, CD4+ T cells and CD8+ T cells from peripheral blood were sorted into separate populations.

V loses 2 bases at its end and J loses 10 bases; junction bases beyond the gene matches: 7. The CDR3 spans 13 residues, from the cysteine through the phenylalanine. Only the CDR3 DNA is retained, 39 bases long and in frame from the first base. As encoded in the germline V gene, CDR1 is SGHAT while CDR2 is FQNNGV. The TCR was taken from an adult with an advanced solid tumor such as melanoma, head and neck, liver or kidney cancer. The specimen was CD4+ or CD8+ T cells sorted from blood, collected in a trial of the OX40 agonist ivuxolimab. This sequence uses TRBV11-2 and TRBJ2-5, with 7 bases in between that match TRBD2. The nucleotide sequence reads as follows: TGTGCCAGCAGCTTAAGAGGTCTAGCGGACCAGTACTTC. Its protein reads: CASSLRGLADQYF. Reference TRBV11-2 and TRBJ2-5 proteins supply the regions before and after the CDR3; the full variable domain is: EAGVAQSPRYKIIEKRQSVAFWCNPISGHATLYWYQQILGQGPKLLIQFQNNGVVDDSQLPKDRFSAERLKGVDSTLKIQPAKLEDSAVYLCASSLRGLADQYFGPGTRLLVL.